This T cell receptor beta chain derives from a study of blood T cell repertoires in COVID-19. Germline CDR1 is MNHNY and CDR2 is SVGAGI (reference sequence). The CDR3 consists of 13 residues. Trimming at V came to 8 bases and at J to 3 bases, leaving 4 bases not matched to a gene. The Seattle site enrolled patients during active infection and followed them longitudinally. Per the study methods: Amplification of reference gene primers provided the estimated nucleated cell counts. The protocol was immunoSEQ multiplex PCR, while the TCRdb copy is restricted to in-frame clones and leaves out a portion. The V and J calls and the clone size are those of that table, but D and trimming were determined from the DNA. Here the sample spans 100,000 to 150,000 clones, 92% being singletons.

The source of this sequence is a man in his forties or fifties with COVID-19, enrolled during active disease. The V call is TRBV6-6, the J call TRBJ2-1, with TRBD2 matching over 7 bases. Sequencing was carried out using peripheral blood. CDR3 bases: TGTGCCAGCTCCCTAGCGGACTACAATGAGCAGTTCTTC. Its protein is CASSLADYNEQFF.